This T cell receptor beta chain was sequenced during a study of PD-1 blockade in classical Hodgkin lymphoma. Following autologous stem cell transplantation, relapse occurred in every patient, and exposure to brentuximab vedotin varied. Measured with immunoSEQ multiplex PCR; TCRdb has only the in-frame clones, and not every one. The sample shows more than 90,000 clones, roughly 79% of them seen only once. Per the germline V gene, CDR1 is LNHNV and CDR2 is YYDKDF (reference sequence). The V end lost 0 bases, the J end lost 6 bases, and 6 bases lay between the germline ends. The CDR3 is 12 residues long.

The rearrangement links TRBV15 to TRBJ2-7; tentative D call: TRBD2 (6 bases). This sample comprised peripheral blood mononuclear cells (PBMCs), obtained before the second cycle of nivolumab. This TCR was sampled from a human donor with classical Hodgkin lymphoma. This CDR3 is CATSRDSGEQYF. The CDR3 region has the DNA TGTGCCACCAGCAGAGATAGCGGCGAGCAGTACTTC.